These 29 T cell receptor beta chains share one sample of origin, sequenced in a study of early T cells in non-severe SARS-CoV-2 infection. TCRdb ran MiXCR on the 5' RACE reads and lists one entry per CDR3 protein. Of under 85,000 distinct CDR3 sequences listed, roughly 12% were seen once; the top ten hold about 2.7%. The sequenced sample consisted of whole blood. The source is an adult who was a healthcare worker with PCR-confirmed SARS-CoV-2 infection or an uninfected control (not recorded which).

This clonotype came up a few times. The rearrangement joins TRBV11-3 to TRBJ1-3; D might be TRBD1 (5 bases). CDR1 and CDR2 from the germline V gene are SGHNT and YENEEA. V was trimmed by 1 base and J by 0 bases, leaving 13 bases between them. The CDR3 covers 17 residues. The CDR3 spells CASSLGDGLISGNTIYF. In DNA, the CDR3 is TGTGCCAGCAGCTTAGGGGACGGACTCATCTCTGGAAACACCATATATTTT.

Many counts were recorded for this clonotype. The rearrangement uses TRBV7-6 and TRBJ2-2; TRBD2 matches at 7 bases. The germline gives CDR1 SGHVS, CDR2 FNYEAQ. CDR3 length equals 15 residues. Losses at the gene ends were 8 bases for V and 4 bases for J; bases not matched to a gene: 10. This CDR3 is CASRRSTGGTGELFF. CDR3 nucleotides: TGTGCCAGCCGGCGTTCGACGGGGGGCACCGGGGAGCTGTTTTTT. Full variable domain (missing parts from reference TRBV7-6 and TRBJ2-2): GAGVSQSPRYKVTKRGQDVALRCDPISGHVSLYWYRQALGQGPEFLTYFNYEAQQDKSGLPNDRFSAERPEGSISTLTIQRTEQRDSAMYRCASRRSTGGTGELFFGEGSRLTVL.

The chain couples TRBV5-1 to TRBJ2-1; D is possibly TRBD1 (5 bases). Trimming took off 0 bases at V and 7 bases at J, with 11 bases between the two ends. The CDR3 is made up of 14 amino acids. Germline assignment: CDR1 SGHRS and CDR2 YFSETQ. The CDR3 nucleotides are TGCGCCAGCAGCTTGGTTCAGGGCAGGAATGAGCAGTTCTTC. Translated: CASSLVQGRNEQFF.

This clonotype was counted a few times. The genes are TRBV12-5 and TRBJ1-1; the D gene is possibly TRBD1 (6 bases). The CDR3 length is 10 residues. Germline loops: CDR1 LGHNT, CDR2 FRNRAP. V was clipped by 6 bases and J by 8 bases, with 7 bases between them. The CDR3 nucleotides read TGTGCTAGTGGCGACAGGGAAGCTTTCTTT. Translated: CASGDREAFF.

In this sample, this clonotype turned up many times. The junction shows a germline mismatch at one end, possibly a read error. CDR3 region: CASSRDSNQPQHF. The CDR3 DNA is TGCGCCAGCAGCCGCGACAGCAATCAGCCCCAGCATTTT. The chain is built from TRBV6-5 and TRBJ1-5; the D is unclear. The germline V gene encodes CDR1 MNHEY and CDR2 SVGAGI. This CDR3 is built from 13 residues.

This clonotype was counted a few times. The gene calls are TRBV11-2 and TRBJ2-2; D gene ambiguous. CDR3 length: 14 residues. V was shortened by 1 base and J by 0 bases, with 3 bases between the two germline ends. Germline assignment: CDR1 SGHAT and CDR2 FQNNGV. CDR3 nucleotide sequence: TGTGCCAGCAGCTTAGTAGCGAACACCGGGGAGCTGTTTTTT. It yields the protein CASSLVANTGELFF.

Here the CDR3 DNA reads TGTGCCACCAGTGCCTTATCCCCCGGGAGCTCCTACAATGAGCAGTTCTTC. Encoded protein: CATSALSPGSSYNEQFF. The chain uses TRBV24-1 and TRBJ2-1; the D gene is possibly TRBD2 (6 bases). Germline V lookup: CDR1 KGHDR, CDR2 SFDVKD. The CDR3 has 17 residues. With 5 bases removed from V and 0 bases from J, the gap between germline ends came to 16 bases.

The sample holds many counts of this clonotype. The chain is built from TRBV20-1 and TRBJ2-5, with 7 bases lining up with TRBD2. V was clipped by 5 bases and J by 2 bases; unmatched bases: 2. The germline CDR1 and CDR2 sequences are DFQATT and SNEGSKA (reference sequence). This CDR3 spans 12 amino acids. CDR3 in amino acids: CSAEAGQETQYF. The CDR3 DNA is TGCAGTGCTGAAGCGGGGCAAGAGACCCAGTACTTC.

This clonotype was picked up a small number of times. This chain connects TRBV7-9 to TRBJ2-3, with 8 bases matching TRBD1. There are 13 residues in the CDR3. Germline CDR1 reads SEHNR; CDR2 reads FQNEAQ (reference sequence). After removal of 8 bases from V and 4 bases from J, the junction contained 5 bases not matched to a gene. The chain's CDR3 is CASLGQGADTQYF. DNA of the CDR3: TGTGCCAGCTTAGGACAGGGTGCAGATACGCAGTATTTT.

This clonotype was counted a few times. CDR3 DNA sequence: TGCAGTGCTAGACCCCCTGGGGAAAATCAGCCCCAGCATTTT. Translating gives CSARPPGENQPQHF. The chain has TRBV20-1 and TRBJ1-5; D ambiguous. CDR1 and CDR2 from the germline V gene are DFQATT and SNEGSKA (reference sequence). This CDR3 comprises 14 residues. The germline V and J ends were trimmed by 2 bases and 4 bases, with 12 bases remaining between them.

The table lists this clonotype with a few counts. This chain links TRBV7-2 with TRBJ1-1; D is unresolved. Between the trimmed V and J ends, which lost 2 bases and 1 base, there was a span of 11 bases. The CDR3 has 15 residues. The germline CDR1 and CDR2 sequences are SGHTA and FQGNSA. CDR3 sequence reads: CASSLREGGNTEAFF. DNA of the CDR3: TGTGCCAGCAGCTTACGAGAGGGAGGGAACACTGAAGCTTTCTTT.

V is TRBV4-2 and J is TRBJ1-1; D uncertain. Trimming shortened V by 0 bases and J by 2 bases, and 10 bases separated the two germline ends. The CDR3 is made up of 15 amino acids. Germline V CDR1 and CDR2: LGHNA, YNFKEQ. CDR3 in DNA: TGTGCCAGCAGCCAAGATTGGGGAGTTAACACTGAAGCTTTCTTT. This sequence encodes CASSQDWGVNTEAFF.

This clonotype was counted at least ten times. The chain uses TRBV20-1 and TRBJ2-1; D call uncertain. Per germline, CDR1 DFQATT and CDR2 SNEGSKA (reference sequence). The CDR3 is 14 residues long. The V and J ends lost 3 bases and 8 bases respectively, with 17 bases between them. This chain's CDR3 is CSASWLTNGDEQFF. The DNA for the CDR3 is TGCAGTGCTAGCTGGCTCACTAATGGGGATGAGCAGTTCTTC.

The rearrangement links TRBV28 to TRBJ2-7, with TRBD1 as a possible D gene (6 bases). V was clipped by 4 bases and J by 11 bases, with 15 bases between them. Germline-derived CDR1 and CDR2 are MDHEN and SYDVKM. The length of the CDR3 is 12 residues. The CDR3 nucleotides read TGTGCCAGCAGTTCCCTTCAGGGGAAGAAGTACTTC. As protein: CASSSLQGKKYF.

The table lists this clonotype with a few counts. The rearrangement uses TRBV7-9 and TRBJ2-7; the D is unclear. The CDR3 covers 13 residues. Germline CDR1 is SEHNR and CDR2 is FQNEAQ (reference sequence). Deletions cut 0 bases from V and 2 bases from J, with 5 bases between. In nucleotides, the CDR3 is TGTGCCAGCAGCTTAGCGACGACCTACGAGCAGTACTTC. This encodes CASSLATTYEQYF.

This clonotype was found a few times. V is TRBV2 and J is TRBJ2-1; D not resolved. The V gene lost 6 bases and the J gene lost 0 bases, with 12 bases spanning the gap. From germline, CDR1 is SNHLY and CDR2 FYNNEI. This CDR3 has 15 residues. CDR3 protein: CASRARVGSYNEQFF. CDR3 nucleotides: TGTGCCAGCAGAGCTAGGGTAGGCTCCTACAATGAGCAGTTCTTC.

This clonotype was picked up many times. The chain combines TRBV4-2 with TRBJ2-7, with D hard to call. This CDR3 has 15 amino acids. Germline V gene lookup returns CDR1 LGHNA and CDR2 YNFKEQ. Trimming shortened V by 4 bases and J by 4 bases, and 17 bases separated the two germline ends. For the CDR3, the DNA is TGTGCCAGCAGCCCTCTCGGAGAAGCCGAGTACGAGCAGTACTTC. Translation gives CASSPLGEAEYEQYF.

The table lists this clonotype with a few counts. The chain couples TRBV29-1 to TRBJ1-2; TRBD1 is a possible D gene (5 bases). CDR3 length: 11 residues. Germline-derived CDR1 and CDR2 are SQVTM and ANQGSEA. The germline V and J ends were trimmed by 5 bases and 8 bases, with 12 bases remaining between them. The CDR3 DNA reads TGCAGCGTTCGGCAGGGCTACGGCTACACCTTC. This sequence encodes CSVRQGYGYTF.

This clonotype was picked up many times. The chain recombines TRBV2 with TRBJ2-1; D is possibly TRBD1 (5 bases). The V and J ends lost 3 bases and 9 bases respectively, with 9 bases between them. CDR3 size: 12 residues. The V gene's germline CDR1 is SNHLY and CDR2 FYNNEI. CDR3 in DNA: TGTGCCAGCAGTGACAGGGCAGCTGAGCAGTTCTTC. Amino acid sequence: CASSDRAAEQFF. Complete variable domain (other parts from reference TRBV2 and TRBJ2-1): EPEVTQTPSHQVTQMGQEVILRCVPISNHLYFYWYRQILGQKVEFLVSFYNNEISEKSEIFDDQFSVERPDGSNFTLKIRSTKLEDSAMYFCASSDRAAEQFFGPGTRLTVL.

The V call is TRBV5-4, the J call TRBJ2-2; D is unresolved. V gave up 4 bases and J gave up 7 bases, with 11 bases separating them. The germline V gene encodes CDR1 SGHNT and CDR2 YYREEE (reference sequence). CDR3 size: 13 residues. In nucleotides, the CDR3 is TGTGCCAGCAGCCAGAGGACGGGCGGGGAGCTGTTTTTT. Protein sequence: CASSQRTGGELFF.

This clonotype was detected only a few times. The J gene is TRBJ1-2, the V gene TRBV29-1; 7 bases are shared with TRBD1. Trimming at V came to 4 bases and at J to 7 bases, leaving 6 bases not matched to a gene. Germline V gives CDR1 SQVTM, CDR2 ANQGSEA. The CDR3 runs 12 residues. The CDR3 nucleotides read TGCAGCGTTGGACAGGGTGTGGGTGGCTACACCTTC. Its translation is CSVGQGVGGYTF.

Many counts were recorded for this clonotype. The chain has TRBV20-1 and TRBJ2-7, with D hard to call. Looked up from germline, CDR1 is DFQATT and CDR2 is SNEGSKA (reference sequence). V dropped 1 base and J dropped 3 bases, with 4 bases sitting between them. The CDR3 totals 11 residues. CDR3 residues: CSARVGYEQYF. The CDR3 nucleotides are TGCAGTGCTAGAGTCGGCTACGAGCAGTACTTC.

The chain combines TRBV19 with TRBJ1-5, with 9 bases matching TRBD1. This CDR3 is 18 amino acids long. The V and J ends lost 10 bases and 0 bases, in that order; junction bases with no gene match: 16. Germline CDR1 and CDR2: LNHDA and SQIVND (reference sequence). This CDR3 is CANRHGQGTSYSNQPQHF. In nucleotides, the CDR3 is TGTGCCAACAGACATGGACAGGGGACCTCGTATAGCAATCAGCCCCAGCATTTT.

The sample holds many counts of this clonotype. The chain links TRBV20-1 to TRBJ2-7; 9 bases line up with TRBD2. This CDR3 has 15 amino acids. CDR1 is DFQATT and CDR2 is SNEGSKA in the germline V gene (reference sequence). With V trimmed by 3 bases and J by 3 bases, 9 bases remained unmatched. CDR3 nucleotide sequence: TGCAGTGCTAGTTCTTCGGGACTAGCCAACTACGAGCAGTACTTC. Protein: CSASSSGLANYEQYF.

This clonotype appeared many times. The chain joins TRBV25-1 to TRBJ1-6; D is unresolved. Between the trimmed V and J ends, which lost 4 bases and 7 bases, there was a span of 14 bases. The CDR3 is 15 residues long. From germline, CDR1 is MGHDK and CDR2 SYGVNS. CDR3 in DNA: TGTGCCAGCAGTGGGCCGGCAGGAGCGAATTCACCCCTCCACTTT. Translation gives CASSGPAGANSPLHF.

This clonotype was seen repeatedly, ten times or more. V is TRBV25-1 and J is TRBJ2-3, with 8 bases lining up with TRBD1. Germline trimming cut 6 bases from V and 1 base from J; bases unmatched to any gene: 9. CDR1 is MGHDK and CDR2 is SYGVNS in the germline V gene. The CDR3 is made up of 16 amino acids. The CDR3: CASSAGGVGGTDTQYF. The CDR3 DNA follows: TGTGCCAGCAGCGCAGGGGGCGTGGGAGGCACAGATACGCAGTATTTT.

This chain links TRBV20-1 with TRBJ2-1; 13 bases are shared with TRBD2. The V gene's germline CDR1 is DFQATT and CDR2 SNEGSKA (reference sequence). The junction had 18 bases not matched to a gene; V was cut back by 5 bases and J by 8 bases. The CDR3 has 18 residues. The CDR3 reads CSAAPLGLAGVGYYEQFF. The CDR3, as DNA: TGCAGTGCTGCCCCACTCGGACTAGCGGGAGTTGGGTATTATGAGCAGTTCTTC.

At least ten counts were recorded for this clonotype. The gene calls are TRBV6-2 or TRBV6-3 and TRBJ2-2; D gene ambiguous. V was pared by 5 bases and J by 5 bases, with 6 bases between. This CDR3 is 12 amino acids long. Germline CDR1 reads MNHEY; CDR2 reads SVGEGT. DNA of the CDR3: TGTGCCAGCAGTCTGCAGACCGGGGAGCTGTTTTTT. Protein: CASSLQTGELFF.

A few counts support this clonotype. The chain is built from TRBV18 and TRBJ2-5; D possibly corresponds to TRBD2 (6 bases). Per germline, CDR1 KGHSH and CDR2 LQKENI. Trimming took 3 bases from V and 5 from J, leaving 13 bases between them. This CDR3 contains 14 residues. CDR3 amino acids: CASSPSGGSETQYF. As DNA, the CDR3 is TGTGCCAGCTCACCTTCCGGGGGAAGCGAGACCCAGTACTTC.